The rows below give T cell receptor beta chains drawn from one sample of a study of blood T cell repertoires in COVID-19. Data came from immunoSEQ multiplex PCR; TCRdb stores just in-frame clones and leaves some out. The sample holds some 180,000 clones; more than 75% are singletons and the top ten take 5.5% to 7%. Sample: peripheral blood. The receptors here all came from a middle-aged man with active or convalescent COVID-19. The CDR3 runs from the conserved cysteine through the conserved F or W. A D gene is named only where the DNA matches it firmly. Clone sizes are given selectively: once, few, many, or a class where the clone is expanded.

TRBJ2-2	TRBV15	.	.	TGTGCCACCAGCAGAGATGTTGGAGGGGCCGGGGAGCTGTTTTTT	CATSRDVGGAGELFF
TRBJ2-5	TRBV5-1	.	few	TGCGCCAGCAGCCCCATTCGTCGAGGGGAGACCCAGTACTTC	CASSPIRRGETQYF
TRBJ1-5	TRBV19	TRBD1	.	TGTGCCAGTAGTCCGTTTTGGGACAGGGGTGGTCAGCCCCAGCATTTT	CASSPFWDRGGQPQHF
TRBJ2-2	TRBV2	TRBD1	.	TGTGCCAGCAGTGGACAGGGACGCGGCACCGGGGAGCTGTTTTTT	CASSGQGRGTGELFF
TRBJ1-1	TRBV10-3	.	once	TGTGCCACCGTTAGAGGGACTGAAGCTTTCTTT	CATVRGTEAFF
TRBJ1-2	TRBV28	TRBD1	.	TGTGCCAGCAGTTTTATTGACAGGGGTGGCTACACCTTC	CASSFIDRGGYTF
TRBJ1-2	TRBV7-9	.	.	TGTGCCAGCAGCTTAGATGGGAGACTATTACTCCAGAGCTACACCTTC	CASSLDGRLLLQSYTF
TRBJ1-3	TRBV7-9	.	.	TGTGCCAGCAGCCGTAGCCTGACAGAGACTGGAAACACCATATATTTT	CASSRSLTETGNTIYF
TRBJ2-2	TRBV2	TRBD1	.	TGTGCCAGCAGTGAAGGCGGCAGGGGGTTGGTGGCCGGGGAGCTGTTTTTT	CASSEGGRGLVAGELFF
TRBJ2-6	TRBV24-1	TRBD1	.	TGTGCCACCAGTGACCCCGGGACAGGAATCTCTGGGGCCAACGTCCTGACTTTC	CATSDPGTGISGANVLTF
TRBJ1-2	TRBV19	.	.	TGTGCCAGTACCGAGGAAGGTGGCTACACCTTC	CASTEEGGYTF
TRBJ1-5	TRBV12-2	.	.	TGTGCAAGTCGCTTCCGACAGTTTTCCCTCGTCTATAGCAATCAGCCCCAGCATTTT	CASRFRQFSLVYSNQPQHF
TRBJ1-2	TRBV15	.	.	TGTGCCACCAGCAGGGACAGCGATGGTGGCTACACCTTC	CATSRDSDGGYTF
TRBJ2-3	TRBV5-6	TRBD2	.	TGTGCCAGCAGCTTCCCGACTAGCGGGGGGCCAGATACGCAGTATTTT	CASSFPTSGGPDTQYF
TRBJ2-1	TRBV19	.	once	TGTGCCAGTAGCCCTACCCCCATCGCGTACAATGAGCAGTTCTTC	CASSPTPIAYNEQFF
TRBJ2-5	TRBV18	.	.	TGTGCCAGCTCACCCCAGGGGCCGGTACAAGAGACCCAGTACTTC	CASSPQGPVQETQYF
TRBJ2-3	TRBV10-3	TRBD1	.	TGTGCCATCAAGGAGGACAGGGCCACAGATACGCAGTATTTT	CAIKEDRATDTQYF
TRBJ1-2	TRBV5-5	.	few	TGTGCCAGCAGCTTGGGAGGCAGGGATGGATTTGGCTACACCTTC	CASSLGGRDGFGYTF
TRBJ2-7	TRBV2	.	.	TGTGCCAGCAGGACGGGGAAACAGAACTACGAGCAGTACTTC	CASRTGKQNYEQYF
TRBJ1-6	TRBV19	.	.	TGTGCCAGTAGTTTTTCTTATAATTCACCCCTCCACTTT	CASSFSYNSPLHF
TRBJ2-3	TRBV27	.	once	TGTGCCAGCAGTTCCTTCACAGATACGCAGTATTTT	CASSSFTDTQYF
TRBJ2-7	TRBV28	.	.	TGTGCCAGCAGTCCCCTCCCCTACGAGCAGTACTTC	CASSPLPYEQYF
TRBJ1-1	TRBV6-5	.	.	TGTGCCAGCAGTCGGCGAGAGGGCACTGAAGCTTTCTTT	CASSRREGTEAFF
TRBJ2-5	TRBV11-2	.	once	TGTGCCAGCAGCTGGCGCACGCTGTCAGGGGCCGGAGAGACCCAGTACTTC	CASSWRTLSGAGETQYF
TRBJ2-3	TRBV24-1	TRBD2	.	TGTGCCACCAGTGATTCCCGGGGGGGACCGGGACTAGCGGGACATACGCAGTATTTT	CATSDSRGGPGLAGHTQYF
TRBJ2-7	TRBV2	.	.	TGTGCCAGCGGGAGGGACACCGACGAGCAGTACTTC	CASGRDTDEQYF
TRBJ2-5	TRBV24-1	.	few	TGTGCCACCAGTGATCCACGGTCACGAGGGACCCAGTACTTC	CATSDPRSRGTQYF
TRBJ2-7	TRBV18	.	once	TGTGCCAGCTCACGAGGGGACCGGGTGGACTACTCCTACGAGCAGTACTTC	CASSRGDRVDYSYEQYF
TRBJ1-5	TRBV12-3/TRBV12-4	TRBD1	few	TGTGCCAGCAGCCTGACAGGGGCTCAGCCCCAGCATTTT	CASSLTGAQPQHF
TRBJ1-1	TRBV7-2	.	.	TGTGCCAGCAGCTTATTCGAGACATCTCTCACTGAAGCTTTCTTT	CASSLFETSLTEAFF
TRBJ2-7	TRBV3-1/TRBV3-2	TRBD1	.	TGTGCCAGCAGCTTTACGAGACAGGGGCGGGAGCAGTACTTC	CASSFTRQGREQYF